Below, 18 T cell receptor beta chains from the same sample are listed, as sequenced in a study of T-cell reconstitution after alpha-beta-depleted transplantation in children. The library targeted TCRbeta and was prepared with unique molecular identifiers. TCRdb redid the calling of the PCR reads with MiXCR, one entry per CDR3 protein. The sample has approximately 650,000 distinct CDR3 sequences, roughly 13% seen once. Sample: PBMCs, taken before TCRalphabeta/CD19-depleted stem cell transplant. The receptor set was obtained from a girl aged 2 to 10 with congenital amegakaryocytic thrombocytopenia, due to receive a stem cell transplant.

In its sample, this clonotype was seen many times. The chain has TRBV20-1 and TRBJ2-3; D call uncertain. The CDR3 is 13 amino acids. Trimming shortened V by 4 bases and J by 2 bases, and 10 bases separated the two germline ends. The germline V gene has CDR1 DFQATT and CDR2 SNEGSKA (reference sequence). CDR3 sequence (DNA): TGCAGTGCTATTGCGGAGAACACAGATACGCAGTATTTT. It codes for CSAIAENTDTQYF.

V and J are TRBV25-1 and TRBJ2-3; D remains unclear. CDR3 length: 14 amino acids. Germline V gene data show CDR1 as MGHDK and CDR2 as SYGVNS. Trimming removed 4 bases from V and 0 bases from J, with 8 bases in between. In DNA, the CDR3 is TGTGCCAGCAGTGCCCTCGACAGCACAGATACGCAGTATTTT. This sequence encodes CASSALDSTDTQYF. Together with reference TRBV25-1 and TRBJ2-3, the CDR3 gives the full variable domain: EADIYQTPRYLVIGTGKKITLECSQTMGHDKMYWYQQDPGMELHLIHYSYGVNSTEKGDLSSESTVSRIRTEHFPLTLESARPSHTSQYLCASSALDSTDTQYFGPGTRLTVL.

This clonotype was recorded many times. The rearrangement uses TRBV20-1 and TRBJ2-2, with a tentative D call TRBD1 (5 bases). This CDR3 region has 15 residues. CDR1 and CDR2 from the germline V gene are DFQATT and SNEGSKA (reference sequence). Deletions cut 3 bases from V and 2 bases from J, with 13 bases between. DNA of the CDR3: TGCAGTGCTAGCGTAGGGGCCACTAACACCGGGGAGCTGTTTTTT. Translating it yields CSASVGATNTGELFF.

The DNA of the CDR3 is TGCGCCAGCAGCTTTCTAGCGTTCGCCCAGGCGAACTACGAGCAGTACTTC. It encodes CASSFLAFAQANYEQYF. The chain combines TRBV5-1 with TRBJ2-7, with TRBD2 as a possible D gene (6 bases). The germline V and J ends were trimmed by 2 bases and 3 bases, with 21 bases remaining between them. This CDR3 region has 17 residues. Germline loops: CDR1 SGHRS, CDR2 YFSETQ.

This clonotype came up many times. V usage is TRBV20-1 and J usage is TRBJ2-3; D may be TRBD2 (7 bases). CDR3 length: 15 amino acids. V lost 3 bases and J 6 bases, leaving 19 bases between the germline ends. Per germline, CDR1 DFQATT and CDR2 SNEGSKA (reference sequence). CDR3 protein: CSASFGGGDSDTQYF. In nucleotides, the CDR3 is TGCAGTGCTAGTTTCGGCGGGGGCGATTCGGATACGCAGTATTTT.

The table lists this clonotype with a few counts. The chain carries TRBV5-1 and TRBJ2-5; 8 nucleotides agree with TRBD1. CDR1 SGHRS and CDR2 YFSETQ come from the germline V gene. The CDR3 is 15 amino acids. The ends lost 0 bases at V and 5 bases at J; junction bases unmatched: 6. The CDR3 nucleotides read TGCGCCAGCAGCTTGGTCGGACAGGGCCTGGAGACCCAGTACTTC. Protein sequence: CASSLVGQGLETQYF.

This clonotype has ten or more counts. J is TRBJ2-1 and V is TRBV20-1; D gene unclear. This CDR3 has 11 amino acids. CDR1 and CDR2 from the germline V gene are DFQATT and SNEGSKA (reference sequence). V shed 6 bases and J shed 3 bases, with 6 bases lying between them. This CDR3 is CSAQSYNEQFF. The CDR3 bases are TGCAGTGCCCAGAGCTACAATGAGCAGTTCTTC.

The chain recombines TRBV12-3 or TRBV12-4 with TRBJ2-7, with D possibly being TRBD1 (6 bases). The CDR3 extends over 18 amino acids. Trimming took 3 bases from V and 2 from J, leaving 23 bases between them. The DNA of the CDR3 is TGTGCCAGCAGTTTGCCCGGGGCTCGCAGGGGATTTCCCTACGAGCAGTACTTC. This sequence encodes CASSLPGARRGFPYEQYF.

The chain employs TRBV5-1 and TRBJ2-7, with 7 bases lining up with TRBD2. CDR1 and CDR2 (germline): SGHRS, YFSETQ. There are 12 residues in the CDR3. V lost 4 bases and J lost 7; bases outside the gene matches: 5. The CDR3 here is CASSGREGEQYF. In DNA form, the CDR3 reads TGCGCCAGCAGCGGGAGGGAGGGGGAGCAGTACTTC.

The chain employs TRBV28 and TRBJ2-4; unclear D gene. Trimming pared 2 bases from V and 0 bases from J, leaving 2 bases between. The CDR3 is 13 amino acids. Germline lookup yields CDR1 MDHEN and CDR2 SYDVKM. DNA of the CDR3: TGTGCCAGCAGTTTAACAGCCAAAAACATTCAGTACTTC. Protein: CASSLTAKNIQYF.

This clonotype was recorded many times. In nucleotides, the CDR3 is TGCGCCAGCAGCTCGAACGACATCTACGAGCAGTACTTC. Translating gives CASSSNDIYEQYF. The rearrangement links TRBV5-1 to TRBJ2-7; D not resolved. Germline CDR1 and CDR2: SGHRS and YFSETQ. The CDR3 extends over 13 amino acids. V was clipped by 3 bases and J by 3 bases, with 10 bases between them. Full variable domain (outside the CDR3, taken from reference TRBV5-1 and TRBJ2-7): KAGVTQTPRYLIKTRGQQVTLSCSPISGHRSVSWYQQTPGQGLQFLFEYFSETQRNKGNFPGRFSGRQFSNSRSEMNVSTLELGDSALYLCASSSNDIYEQYFGPGTRLTVT.

The J gene is TRBJ1-2, the V gene TRBV12-3 or TRBV12-4; D not resolved. The CDR3 totals 14 residues. Trimming removed 3 bases at V and 1 base at J, with 9 bases between. For the CDR3, the DNA is TGTGCCAGCAGTTTCGGTAGGGTTAACTATGGCTACACCTTC. As protein: CASSFGRVNYGYTF.

This CDR3 reads CSATTGTREFF. The CDR3 DNA is TGCAGTGCCACCACCGGGACCAGGGAGTTCTTC. The rearrangement joins TRBV20-1 to TRBJ2-1; perhaps D is TRBD1 or TRBD2 (5 bases each). In germline, CDR1 is DFQATT, CDR2 SNEGSKA (reference sequence). The CDR3 runs 11 residues. The V end was cut by 6 bases, the J end by 14 bases, with 17 bases between.

This clonotype was detected ten times or more. This chain links TRBV12-3 or TRBV12-4 with TRBJ2-7, with 8 nucleotides matching TRBD2. The CDR3 sequence is 15 residues long. V lost 6 bases and J lost 0; bases outside the gene matches: 7. The CDR3 spells CASRAAGANSYEQYF. Written as DNA, the CDR3 is TGTGCCAGCAGGGCAGCGGGAGCCAACTCCTACGAGCAGTACTTC.

V is TRBV27 and J is TRBJ2-2; 9 bases agree with TRBD2. V was clipped by 2 bases and J by 10 bases; unmatched bases: 5. The CDR3 spans 14 residues. Germline assignment: CDR1 MNHEY and CDR2 SMNVEV (reference sequence). CDR3 region: CASSLASGAAELFF. CDR3 coding DNA: TGTGCCAGCAGTTTAGCTAGCGGGGCGGCGGAGCTGTTTTTT.

This clonotype appeared a few times. As DNA, the CDR3 is TGTGCCAGCAGCTTAAATGTACTAGCGGGAGACGAGCAGTACTTC. Residues: CASSLNVLAGDEQYF. V gene TRBV7-6 combines with J gene TRBJ2-7, with 11 bases matching TRBD2. V shed 2 bases, J shed 5 bases, and the junction held 5 bases outside the gene matches. This CDR3 spans 15 amino acids. The germline CDR1 and CDR2 sequences are SGHVS and FNYEAQ.

This clonotype was picked up many times. J is TRBJ1-1 and V is TRBV18; tentative D call: TRBD1 (5 bases). Germline V CDR1 and CDR2: KGHSH, LQKENI. The CDR3 has 15 amino acids. Trimming removed 3 bases at V and 3 bases at J, with 14 bases between. CDR3 sequence reads: CASSPARDRYTEAFF. The CDR3 DNA reads as TGTGCCAGCTCACCGGCCCGGGACCGATACACTGAAGCTTTCTTT.

The chain joins TRBV28 to TRBJ2-7, with D perhaps assigned TRBD1 or TRBD2 (5 bases each). The CDR3 runs 14 residues. With 5 bases removed from V and 2 bases from J, the gap between germline ends came to 13 bases. CDR1 MDHEN and CDR2 SYDVKM come from the germline V gene. As DNA, the CDR3 is TGTGCCAGCAGTACTGGGACCGAACCCTACGAGCAGTACTTC. Translating gives CASSTGTEPYEQYF.